The T cell receptor beta chain under discussion was sequenced for a study of T cells in lung cancer brain metastases. Looking at the study overall: No interval therapy was given to most of the 20 patients.

Germline CDR1 and CDR2: SGHTA and FQGTGA. The germline V and J ends were trimmed by 8 bases and 1 base, with 11 bases remaining between them. The CDR3 is 13 residues long. Study-wide results and caveats: Most clones were lesion-specific, with limited overlap between paired lesions (mean Morisita index approximately 0.21).

Profiling relied on immunoSEQ multiplex PCR, and the TCRdb table lists in-frame clones only, not all of them. The data hold about 3,000 clones, with roughly 90% observed a single time. This clone showed up just once. As yet, its antigen is unknown. The V call is TRBV7-3, the J call TRBJ1-1, with TRBD1 as a possible D gene (5 bases). Sequencing was performed on tumor tissue from the primary lung tumor. The TCR originated in a woman in her forties or fifties with non-small cell lung cancer. Written as DNA, the CDR3 is TGTGCCAGCCGAGGGGACCCGAACACTGAAGCTTTCTTT. Its protein is CASRGDPNTEAFF.